Shown below are 20 T cell receptor beta chains from a single sample sequenced in a study of T-cell reconstitution after alpha-beta-depleted transplantation in children. Construction of the TCRbeta library involved unique molecular identifiers. TCRdb independently ran MiXCR on the PCR reads; one entry per CDR3 protein. The sample lists about 610,000 distinct CDR3 sequences; over 9.5% were seen once. The source material was PBMCs from the stem cell graft donor, sampled from the stem cell graft. The source of these receptors is a human donor who donated a stem cell graft to a child with acute myeloid leukemia.

This clonotype was counted many times. The chain uses TRBV27 and TRBJ2-7; TRBD2 agrees at 11 bases. CDR1 is MNHEY, CDR2 SMNVEV, per germline (reference sequence). V dropped 7 bases and J dropped 0; count of bases not matched to a gene: 17. This CDR3 spans 19 amino acids. The CDR3 nucleotides are TGTGCCAGCATCTATAGATACCTAGCGGGAGGAAAGTACTCCTACGAGCAGTACTTC. It specifies CASIYRYLAGGKYSYEQYF.

The gene calls are TRBV29-1 and TRBJ2-5; D gene uncertain. Germline V gene sequence: CDR1 SQVTM, CDR2 ANQGSEA. This CDR3 comprises 12 residues. Trimming took off 6 bases at V and 4 bases at J, with 12 bases between the two ends. CDR3 amino acids: CSVADGIETQYF. CDR3 DNA sequence: TGCAGCGTCGCCGACGGAATAGAGACCCAGTACTTC.

This clonotype was counted only a few times. This chain links TRBV20-1 with TRBJ1-1; D gene ambiguous. This CDR3 has 12 amino acids. The germline V gene encodes CDR1 DFQATT and CDR2 SNEGSKA (reference sequence). V gave up 4 bases and J gave up 1 base, with 7 bases separating them. The CDR3 spells CSAIWGNTEAFF. The CDR3 nucleotides read TGCAGTGCTATTTGGGGGAACACTGAAGCTTTCTTT.

This clonotype was seen more than once but under ten times. The J gene is TRBJ2-4, the V gene TRBV15; D ambiguous. This CDR3 is 13 amino acids long. Germline V lookup: CDR1 LNHNV, CDR2 YYDKDF (reference sequence). V was trimmed by 5 bases and J by 0 bases, leaving 5 bases between them. The CDR3 DNA follows: TGTGCCACCAGCCTGGGAGCCAAAAACATTCAGTACTTC. It yields the protein CATSLGAKNIQYF.

This clonotype was counted between two and nine times. V is TRBV7-8 and J is TRBJ2-1; D gene ambiguous. Germline V gene data show CDR1 as SGHVS and CDR2 as FQNEAQ. V was shortened by 5 bases and J by 8 bases, with 16 bases between the two germline ends. The CDR3 length is 14 residues. CDR3 sequence: CASSPRSRADEQFF. The CDR3 bases are TGTGCCAGCAGCCCACGGTCCCGGGCCGATGAGCAGTTCTTC.

This clonotype showed up many times. The V call is TRBV20-1, the J call TRBJ2-7; D is unclear. V lost 3 bases and J 0 bases, leaving 9 bases between the germline ends. The CDR3 is 13 residues long. Looked up from germline, CDR1 is DFQATT and CDR2 is SNEGSKA (reference sequence). In nucleotides, the CDR3 is TGCAGTGCTAGCTCGGGCTACTCCTACGAGCAGTACTTC. It specifies CSASSGYSYEQYF.

The table lists this clonotype with a few counts. V is TRBV6-1 and J is TRBJ2-7; D is ambiguous. V was shortened by 5 bases and J by 0 bases, with 14 bases between the two germline ends. CDR1 is MNHNS and CDR2 is SASEGT in the germline V gene. The CDR3 is 15 amino acids. CDR3 nucleotides: TGTGCCAGCAGTCGCGGTGGGATTCACTCCTACGAGCAGTACTTC. Translated, it gives CASSRGGIHSYEQYF.

The rearrangement links TRBV28 to TRBJ2-1, with D hard to call. Per the germline V gene, CDR1 is MDHEN and CDR2 is SYDVKM. The CDR3 is made up of 13 amino acids. Trimming removed 6 bases from V and 6 bases from J, with 12 bases in between. CDR3 amino acids: CASSLPRVNEQFF. The CDR3 DNA is TGTGCCAGCAGCCTACCAAGGGTCAATGAGCAGTTCTTC.

This clonotype was counted only a few times. The chain is built from TRBV5-1 and TRBJ2-7; TRBD2 agrees at 9 bases. Germline CDR1 SGHRS, CDR2 YFSETQ. V lost 3 bases, J lost 3 bases, and 7 bases stayed unmatched. The CDR3 length is 15 residues. This CDR3 is CASSSAGGNLYEQYF. Written as DNA, the CDR3 is TGCGCCAGCAGCTCAGCGGGGGGCAACCTCTACGAGCAGTACTTC.

This clonotype came up a few times. V usage is TRBV25-1 and J usage is TRBJ2-5; no firm D call. Germline V gene sequence: CDR1 MGHDK, CDR2 SYGVNS. The germline V and J ends were trimmed by 2 bases and 7 bases, with 14 bases remaining between them. This CDR3 has 14 amino acids. CDR3: CASSEQDRPATQYF. The CDR3 region has the DNA TGTGCCAGCAGTGAACAGGACCGTCCCGCGACCCAGTACTTC.

V gene TRBV5-1 combines with J gene TRBJ2-1; 7 positions agree with TRBD2. Germline-derived CDR1 and CDR2 are SGHRS and YFSETQ. The CDR3 has 16 amino acids. V lost 0 bases to trimming and J lost 6 bases; unmatched junction nucleotides: 9. The CDR3 here is CASSLGGLGLVNEQFF. For the CDR3, the DNA is TGCGCCAGCAGCTTGGGGGGACTTGGACTAGTCAATGAGCAGTTCTTC. The entire variable domain, with the rest obtained from reference TRBV5-1 and TRBJ2-1, is as follows: KAGVTQTPRYLIKTRGQQVTLSCSPISGHRSVSWYQQTPGQGLQFLFEYFSETQRNKGNFPGRFSGRQFSNSRSEMNVSTLELGDSALYLCASSLGGLGLVNEQFFGPGTRLTVL.

This clonotype was seen repeatedly, ten times or more. The chain is built from TRBV7-2 and TRBJ2-3; 7 bases line up with TRBD2. The CDR3 length is 14 residues. The trim removed 3 bases at V and 4 bases at J, leaving 4 bases unmatched. Germline loops: CDR1 SGHTA, CDR2 FQGNSA. The CDR3 DNA sequence: TGTGCCAGCAGCTTCAGCGGGAAGTCAGATACGCAGTATTTT. It encodes CASSFSGKSDTQYF.

This clonotype was detected only a few times. V usage is TRBV7-8 and J usage is TRBJ2-1; D possibly uses TRBD1 or TRBD2 (5 bases each). Germline V lookup: CDR1 SGHVS, CDR2 FQNEAQ. V shed 1 base and J shed 7 bases, with 23 bases lying between them. The CDR3 has 18 residues. The CDR3 protein is CASSLGSSGAATLNEQFF. The CDR3 region has the DNA TGTGCCAGCAGCTTAGGGTCCTCCGGGGCAGCAACGTTGAATGAGCAGTTCTTC.

The rearrangement links TRBV20-1 to TRBJ2-3; 7 nucleotides agree with TRBD2. The J segment lost 6 bases and the V segment lost 6 bases, leaving 9 bases of the junction unmatched. In germline, CDR1 is DFQATT, CDR2 SNEGSKA (reference sequence). The length of the CDR3 is 13 residues. DNA for the CDR3: TGCAGTGCCCCCCAAGCGGGAAAGGATACGCAGTATTTT. Translation gives CSAPQAGKDTQYF.

This clonotype has a handful of counts. The chain employs TRBV3-1 and TRBJ2-1, with 13 nucleotides matching TRBD2. The germline V gene has CDR1 LGHDT and CDR2 YNNKEL (reference sequence). The CDR3 contains 18 residues. V dropped 1 base and J dropped 9; count of bases not matched to a gene: 12. CDR3 amino acids: CASSQGTSGRAGTSEQFF. Written as DNA, the CDR3 is TGTGCCAGCAGCCAAGGAACTAGCGGGAGGGCCGGGACGAGTGAGCAGTTCTTC.

This clonotype was observed a few times. CDR3 coding DNA: TGTGCCAGCAGCCCGCACGGACAGCCAGATAATTCACCCCTCCACTTT. Translated, it gives CASSPHGQPDNSPLHF. The chain couples TRBV9 to TRBJ1-6; perhaps TRBD1 as D (6 bases). CDR3 length equals 16 residues. Trimming took off 4 bases at V and 5 bases at J, with 16 bases between the two ends. Germline V gives CDR1 SGDLS, CDR2 YYNGEE.

This clonotype was seen a handful of times. A read error may produce the germline difference seen at one junction end. This chain connects TRBV7-2 to TRBJ2-7; D uncertain. In germline, CDR1 is SGHTA, CDR2 FQGNSA. The CDR3 is 12 amino acids. CDR3 sequence (DNA): TGTGCCAGCAGCTTAGGCGGTAAAGCCCTTGTCTTC. Protein product: CASSLGGKALVF.

This clonotype was seen a few times. The chain combines TRBV5-1 with TRBJ2-5; tentatively, D is TRBD2 (5 bases). CDR3 length equals 14 residues. Deletions cut 10 bases from V and 5 bases from J, with 21 bases between. Germline V gene data show CDR1 as SGHRS and CDR2 as YFSETQ. The CDR3 here is CASYFDAGGETQYF. Written as DNA, the CDR3 is TGCGCCTCATACTTCGACGCAGGCGGGGAGACCCAGTACTTC.

This clonotype appeared a few times. V gene TRBV5-1 combines with J gene TRBJ1-6, with a tentative D call TRBD1 (5 bases). Germline-derived CDR1 and CDR2 are SGHRS and YFSETQ. Trimming stripped 4 bases from V and 11 bases from J, with 16 bases between. This CDR3 has 14 amino acids. The CDR3: CASSVGGLGAPLHF. In nucleotides, the CDR3 is TGCGCCAGCAGCGTTGGCGGGTTGGGGGCACCCCTCCACTTT.

This clonotype has only one observation. A single base separates this from a much larger clone, so it may be a read error. A read error is likely, as this CDR3 ends without the conserved phenylalanine or tryptophan. The chain has TRBV7-3 and TRBJ1-1, with D maybe TRBD1 (5 bases). V lost 1 base and J lost 9, with 15 bases in between. The CDR3 runs to 14 residues. From germline, CDR1 is SGHTA and CDR2 FQGTGA. The CDR3 loop is CASSLSAGKSQAFI. DNA of the CDR3: TGTGCCAGCAGCTTAAGTGCAGGGAAGAGCCAAGCTTTCATT.